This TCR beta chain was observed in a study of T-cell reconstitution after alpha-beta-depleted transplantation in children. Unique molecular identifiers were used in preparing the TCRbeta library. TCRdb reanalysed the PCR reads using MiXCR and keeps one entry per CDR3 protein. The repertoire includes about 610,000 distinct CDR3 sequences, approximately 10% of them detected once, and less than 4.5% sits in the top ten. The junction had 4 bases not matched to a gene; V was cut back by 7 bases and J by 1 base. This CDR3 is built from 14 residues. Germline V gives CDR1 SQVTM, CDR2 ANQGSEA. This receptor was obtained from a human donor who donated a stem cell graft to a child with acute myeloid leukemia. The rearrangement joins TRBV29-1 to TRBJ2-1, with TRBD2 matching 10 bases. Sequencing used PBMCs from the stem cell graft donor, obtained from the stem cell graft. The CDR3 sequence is CSGNSGRSYNEQFF. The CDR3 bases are TGCAGCGGGAATAGCGGGAGGTCCTACAATGAGCAGTTCTTC.